The subject of this entry is one TCR beta chain. Clones were sequenced by immunoSEQ multiplex PCR, and TCRdb holds only the in-frame ones, with some missing. Of about 8,400 clones in the sample, 81% were seen once. The data stem from a study of immune evolution from preneoplasia to lung adenocarcinoma. The CDR3 is 15 residues long. V lost 0 bases and J lost 8; bases outside the gene matches: 6. This rearrangement joins TRBV23-1 to TRBJ1-4; 7 bases agree with TRBD1. TRBV23-1 is recorded as an ORF, its role being uncertain. The source of this sequence is a person aged 50-59 years with lung adenocarcinoma. Material for sequencing was FFPE invasive lung adenocarcinoma tissue. The CDR3 reads CASSQSHRGDEKLFF. Written as DNA, the CDR3 is TGCGCCAGCAGTCAATCGCACAGGGGTGACGAAAAACTGTTTTTT.